The 32 T cell receptor beta chains reported below all come from one sample, sequenced in a study of Graves' ophthalmopathy and Graves' hyperthyroidism. The authors amplified TCR beta CDR3 regions from RNA transcripts. First-round RT-PCR relied on HTBI primers, and a second-round multiplex PCR came next. TCRdb processed the multiplex PCR reads anew with MiXCR; each CDR3 protein has one entry. The sample includes about 400,000 distinct CDR3 sequences, around 17% seen only once; the top ten take 1.5% to 2%. Material: peripheral blood. The receptors were gathered from a woman aged 18-30 years with Graves' ophthalmopathy.

The J gene is TRBJ2-7, the V gene TRBV12-3 or TRBV12-4; D unresolved. V lost 6 bases and J 6 bases, leaving 12 bases between the germline ends. The CDR3 is 12 amino acids. The CDR3 DNA follows: TGTGCCAGCAGGCTTGGTCGAGGCGAGCAGTACTTC. Translating it yields CASRLGRGEQYF.

Ten or more counts support this clonotype. The junction shows a germline mismatch at one end, possibly a read error. The rearrangement joins TRBV28 to TRBJ1-1, with D unclear. The CDR3 runs to 12 residues. Germline assignment: CDR1 MDHEN and CDR2 SYDVKM. In DNA form, the CDR3 reads TGTGCCAGTAAGAGTTTTAACACTGAAGCTTCCTTT. This sequence encodes CASKSFNTEASF.

This clonotype was found many times. The V gene is TRBV2, the J gene TRBJ2-7; D is unresolved. Germline CDR1 SNHLY, CDR2 FYNNEI. This CDR3 is built from 12 residues. V was shortened by 9 bases and J by 3 bases, with 12 bases between the two germline ends. The CDR3 spells CASGLFFYEQYF. Here the CDR3 DNA reads TGTGCCAGTGGGCTGTTTTTCTACGAGCAGTACTTC.

There are many counts of this clonotype. The chain carries TRBV6-4 and TRBJ2-2; 10 positions match TRBD2. The CDR3 extends over 20 amino acids. Losses at the gene ends were 9 bases for V and 4 bases for J; bases not matched to a gene: 23. CDR1 and CDR2 from the germline V gene are MRHNA and SNTAGT. CDR3: CASNPTPGLASGGVTGELFF. The CDR3 DNA follows: TGTGCCAGTAACCCAACCCCGGGACTAGCGTCGGGGGGGGTCACCGGGGAGCTGTTTTTT.

This clonotype was counted ten times or more. The V call is TRBV12-3 or TRBV12-4, the J call TRBJ2-7; D call uncertain. With 5 bases removed from V and 2 bases from J, the gap between germline ends came to 10 bases. The CDR3 length is 13 residues. Here the CDR3 reads CASSNQSPYEQYF. DNA for the CDR3: TGTGCCAGCAGTAATCAATCCCCCTACGAGCAGTACTTC.

This clonotype was detected only a few times. The chain has TRBV29-1 and TRBJ1-1; D possibly corresponds to TRBD1 (5 bases). This CDR3 region has 12 residues. The V end was cut by 3 bases, the J end by 1 base, with 6 bases between. Germline CDR1 SQVTM, CDR2 ANQGSEA. CDR3 sequence: CSVDTGNTEAFF. Here the CDR3 DNA reads TGCAGCGTTGATACAGGGAACACTGAAGCTTTCTTT.

This clonotype was seen many times. The chain couples TRBV6-5 to TRBJ1-1; D not resolved. Germline V gene data show CDR1 as MNHEY and CDR2 as SVGAGI. The CDR3 is 14 residues long. V was shortened by 6 bases and J by 0 bases, with 11 bases between the two germline ends. The CDR3 loop reads CASRAREVNTEAFF. CDR3 in DNA: TGTGCCAGCAGGGCAAGGGAAGTGAACACTGAAGCTTTCTTT.

The gene calls are TRBV4-1 and TRBJ2-4; TRBD2 is a possible D gene (5 bases). The V end lost 4 bases, the J end lost 2 bases, and 15 bases lay between the germline ends. CDR3 length equals 16 residues. Germline values: CDR1 MGHRA, CDR2 YSYEKL. This chain's CDR3 is CASSLEVGRTKNIQYF. The CDR3 DNA reads as TGCGCCAGCAGCCTGGAGGTAGGACGGACCAAAAACATTCAGTACTTC.

The chain joins TRBV7-3 to TRBJ2-5; D is ambiguous. Germline V gene data show CDR1 as SGHTA and CDR2 as FQGTGA. This CDR3 has 14 residues. Trimming stripped 2 bases from V and 5 bases from J, with 12 bases between. CDR3 loop: CASSLAVSDETQYF. CDR3 nucleotides: TGTGCCAGCAGCTTAGCAGTTTCGGACGAGACCCAGTACTTC.

This clonotype was picked up many times. V usage is TRBV29-1 and J usage is TRBJ1-1; D is undetermined. Germline assignment: CDR1 SQVTM and CDR2 ANQGSEA. V dropped 0 bases and J dropped 1 base, with 6 bases sitting between them. This CDR3 region has 13 residues. The CDR3 nucleotides are TGCAGCGTTGAAGACAGGTCGAACACTGAAGCTTTCTTT. Amino acid sequence: CSVEDRSNTEAFF.

Ten or more counts support this clonotype. The CDR3 DNA reads as TGCGCCAGCAGGACGATGAACACTGAAGCTTTCTTT. Translation gives CASRTMNTEAFF. The chain is built from TRBV10-2 and TRBJ1-1; unclear D gene. V dropped 6 bases and J dropped 0 bases, with 5 bases sitting between them. The CDR3 is 12 residues long. Germline lookup yields CDR1 WSHSY and CDR2 SAAADI.

This clonotype appeared once. The chain links TRBV6-1 to TRBJ2-7, with 9 bases matching TRBD1. CDR1 and CDR2 from the germline V gene are MNHNS and SASEGT. CDR3 length: 13 residues. V was clipped by 6 bases and J by 4 bases; unmatched bases: 4. Here the CDR3 reads CASRWDREYEQYF. DNA of the CDR3: TGTGCCAGCAGGTGGGACAGGGAGTACGAGCAGTACTTC.

This clonotype was seen ten or more times. This sequence joins TRBV12-3 or TRBV12-4 and TRBJ2-5; 8 bases align to TRBD1. This CDR3 contains 15 residues. Trimming at V came to 2 bases and at J to 6 bases, leaving 8 bases not matched to a gene. The CDR3 reads CASSLNPTGGKTQYF. CDR3 DNA: TGTGCCAGCAGTTTAAACCCTACAGGGGGGAAGACCCAGTACTTC.

The chain recombines TRBV24-1 with TRBJ2-5; D not resolved. The CDR3 sequence is 14 residues long. Trimming removed 6 bases at V and 5 bases at J, with 15 bases between. Germline CDR1 reads KGHDR; CDR2 reads SFDVKD. CDR3 bases: TGTGCCACCAGTTCGGTAAACGGGCGTGAGACCCAGTACTTC. This encodes CATSSVNGRETQYF.

This chain uses TRBV6-1 with TRBJ2-2, with a possible D match to TRBD1 (6 bases). Germline V gene sequence: CDR1 MNHNS, CDR2 SASEGT. The ends were cut back, 1 base at V and 4 bases at J, with 10 bases in the middle. The CDR3 is made up of 15 amino acids. CDR3 amino acids: CASSEGTAFTGELFF. The CDR3 DNA reads TGTGCCAGCAGTGAAGGGACAGCATTCACCGGGGAGCTGTTTTTT.

In nucleotides, the CDR3 is TGTGCCAGCAGTTTAGCGACTAGCGGAGGGCAAGAGACCCAGTACTTC. Its translation is CASSLATSGGQETQYF. The rearrangement joins TRBV28 to TRBJ2-5; 9 bases align to TRBD2. CDR1 is MDHEN and CDR2 is SYDVKM in the germline V gene. The CDR3 has 16 residues. The V segment lost 2 bases and the J segment 2 bases; nucleotides outside the gene matches: 6.

This clonotype was recorded many times. The CDR3 is CASRVTGGQANQPQHF. The CDR3, as DNA: TGTGCCAGCAGAGTTACGGGGGGACAGGCTAATCAGCCCCAGCATTTT. The rearrangement joins TRBV6-1 to TRBJ1-5; 8 nucleotides agree with TRBD1. V shed 6 bases, J shed 4 bases, and the junction held 11 bases outside the gene matches. The CDR3 is 16 amino acids. Germline CDR1 MNHNS, CDR2 SASEGT.

This clonotype has at least ten counts. The V call is TRBV12-3 or TRBV12-4, the J call TRBJ1-1, with a possible D match to TRBD1 (5 bases). Trimming shortened V by 1 base and J by 2 bases, and 11 bases separated the two germline ends. The CDR3 runs 15 residues. The CDR3 sequence is CASSLVRDLNTEAFF. CDR3 DNA sequence: TGTGCCAGCAGTTTAGTCCGGGACCTCAACACTGAAGCTTTCTTT.

This clonotype was recorded at least ten times. The chain combines TRBV7-2 with TRBJ2-7; maybe TRBD2 (7 bases). The V gene's germline CDR1 is SGHTA and CDR2 FQGNSA. Between the trimmed V and J ends, which lost 0 bases and 0 bases, there was a span of 15 bases. This CDR3 region has 17 residues. CDR3 protein: CASSLAGGAPSSYEQYF. The DNA for the CDR3 is TGTGCCAGCAGCTTAGCGGGGGGGGCCCCAAGCTCCTACGAGCAGTACTTC.

This clonotype has a count of ten or more. This chain joins TRBV30 and TRBJ1-5; D not resolved. This CDR3 contains 13 residues. V dropped 0 bases and J dropped 1 base, with 4 bases sitting between them. From germline, CDR1 is GTSNPN and CDR2 SVGIG (reference sequence). The CDR3 DNA is TGTGCCTGGAGTGTAAAGAGCAATCAGCCCCAGCATTTT. Translated: CAWSVKSNQPQHF.

This clonotype was observed many times. The J gene is TRBJ2-2, the V gene TRBV20-1; D tentatively fits TRBD1 or TRBD2 (5 bases each). Trimming stripped 6 bases from V and 0 bases from J, with 11 bases between. The germline gives CDR1 DFQATT, CDR2 SNEGSKA (reference sequence). This CDR3 has 14 residues. Written as DNA, the CDR3 is TGCAGTGCCTCGGGGCAGTCGAACACCGGGGAGCTGTTTTTT. This codes for CSASGQSNTGELFF.

This clonotype was seen a single time. The V gene is TRBV11-2, the J gene TRBJ2-6; weak D call: TRBD2 (8 bases). Germline V lookup: CDR1 SGHAT, CDR2 FQNNGV. The CDR3 runs 17 residues. V was shortened by 5 bases and J by 0 bases, with 14 bases between the two germline ends. The CDR3 loop reads CASSKQGTSSGANVLTF. CDR3 DNA: TGTGCCAGCAGCAAACAGGGGACTAGCTCTGGGGCCAACGTCCTGACTTTC.

This clonotype occurred many times. The chain carries TRBV6-2 or TRBV6-3 and TRBJ2-7; 9 nucleotides match TRBD1. Germline CDR1 MNHEY, CDR2 SVGEGT. V was pared by 2 bases and J by 3 bases, with 5 bases of the junction left unmatched. The CDR3 extends over 15 amino acids. The CDR3 bases are TGTGCCAGCAGTTACGGGGGACAGGGTGGCTACGAGCAGTACTTC. This translates into CASSYGGQGGYEQYF.

The rearrangement joins TRBV6-5 to TRBJ1-2; D possibly corresponds to TRBD1 (6 bases). Germline loops: CDR1 MNHEY, CDR2 SVGAGI. The V end lost 0 bases, the J end lost 6 bases, and 14 bases lay between the germline ends. This CDR3 comprises 15 residues. The CDR3 bases are TGTGCCAGCAGTTACTCTTGGGCGGGGGCTGATGGCTACACCTTC. Translating gives CASSYSWAGADGYTF.

In its sample, this clonotype was seen many times. The J gene is TRBJ1-5, the V gene TRBV19; 7 bases are a match to TRBD1. The CDR3 extends over 13 amino acids. Germline values: CDR1 LNHDA, CDR2 SQIVND (reference sequence). V trimming: 10 bases; J trimming: 6 bases; junction bases outside the gene matches: 9. The CDR3 loop reads CATSQGWVQPQHF. The DNA for the CDR3 is TGTGCCACCTCACAGGGGTGGGTTCAGCCCCAGCATTTT.

This clonotype was seen ten or more times. V and J are TRBV7-2 and TRBJ1-1, with TRBD1 matching 9 bases. V dropped 5 bases and J dropped 5; count of bases not matched to a gene: 6. This CDR3 is 14 amino acids long. The germline V gene has CDR1 SGHTA and CDR2 FQGNSA. CDR3 amino acids: CASSQTGGGTEAFF. CDR3 sequence (DNA): TGTGCCAGCAGCCAAACAGGGGGCGGTACTGAAGCTTTCTTT.

The CDR3 DNA follows: TGTGCCAGCAGCAAACAGGGATTCGGGCCGAACACTGAAGCTTTCTTT. Encoded protein: CASSKQGFGPNTEAFF. This chain connects TRBV11-1 to TRBJ1-1; D possibly corresponds to TRBD1 (6 bases). Germline V gene lookup returns CDR1 SGHAT and CDR2 FQDESV (reference sequence). Between the trimmed V and J ends, which lost 5 bases and 1 base, there was a span of 17 bases. The CDR3 spans 16 residues.

This clonotype was observed at least ten times. The chain employs TRBV19 and TRBJ1-5; TRBD1 matches 9 bases. Germline trimming cut 4 bases from V and 6 bases from J; bases unmatched to any gene: 7. CDR3 length: 15 residues. The germline CDR1 and CDR2 sequences are LNHDA and SQIVND (reference sequence). Here the CDR3 reads CASSSQGQGTQPQHF. The CDR3 DNA follows: TGTGCCAGTAGTAGCCAGGGACAGGGCACTCAGCCCCAGCATTTT.

This clonotype appeared a few times. The chain uses TRBV5-1 and TRBJ2-1; a weak D match, TRBD2 (6 bases). The CDR3 contains 15 residues. Germline CDR1 and CDR2: SGHRS and YFSETQ. Trimming took 1 base from V and 3 from J, leaving 11 bases between them. For the CDR3, the DNA is TGCGCCAGCAGCTTGACCGGCGGGGACTACAATGAGCAGTTCTTC. Protein product: CASSLTGGDYNEQFF.

There are many counts of this clonotype. CDR3 region: CASISSTGELFF. DNA for the CDR3: TGTGCCAGCATTTCCTCCACCGGGGAGCTGTTTTTT. The rearrangement links TRBV6-5 to TRBJ2-2; D gene unclear. CDR3 size: 12 residues. The germline V and J ends were trimmed by 7 bases and 4 bases, with 7 bases remaining between them. CDR1 is MNHEY and CDR2 is SVGAGI in the germline V gene.

This clonotype has a count of ten or more. The chain employs TRBV27 and TRBJ1-5; no firm D call. The CDR3 is made up of 16 amino acids. With 2 bases removed from V and 3 bases from J, the gap between germline ends came to 14 bases. Germline-derived CDR1 and CDR2 are MNHEY and SMNVEV (reference sequence). The CDR3 spells CASSLIGRPFNQPQHF. Written as DNA, the CDR3 is TGTGCCAGCAGTTTAATTGGCCGACCCTTCAATCAGCCCCAGCATTTT.

This clonotype was detected ten times or more. The rearrangement joins TRBV29-1 to TRBJ2-7, with D uncertain. Looked up from germline, CDR1 is SQVTM and CDR2 is ANQGSEA. The germline V and J ends were trimmed by 6 bases and 5 bases, with 20 bases remaining between them. This CDR3 is built from 14 residues. For the CDR3, the DNA is TGCAGCGTCGTCGGATACCCCGGTGGGAACGAGCAGTACTTC. It yields the protein CSVVGYPGGNEQYF.